The 15 T cell receptor beta chains reported below all come from one sample, sequenced in a study of cytomegalovirus exposure and HLA in healthy donors. Primers included in the PCR were 60 Vbeta and 13 Jbeta primers. Measured with immunoSEQ multiplex PCR; TCRdb has only the in-frame clones, and not every one. The sample lists roughly 150,000 clones; around 73% were seen once. What was sequenced was PBMCs. The receptors stem from a woman aged 18-30 years in good health and CMV-seronegative.

The chain carries TRBV29-1 and TRBJ1-3, with 10 bases lining up with TRBD1. With 0 bases clipped from V and 0 bases from J, the junction kept 14 bases outside the gene matches. The CDR3 has 20 amino acids. CDR1 SQVTM and CDR2 ANQGSEA come from the germline V gene. The CDR3 here is CSVEDLSGTGASSSGNTIYF. For the CDR3, the DNA is TGCAGCGTTGAAGATCTTAGTGGGACAGGGGCTTCTTCCTCTGGAAACACCATATATTTT.

The chain recombines TRBV29-1 with TRBJ2-1; 8 positions match TRBD1. The CDR3 is 15 residues long. Germline V lookup: CDR1 SQVTM, CDR2 ANQGSEA. V shed 6 bases, J shed 2 bases, and the junction held 9 bases outside the gene matches. CDR3 protein: CSVNTGGITYNEQFF. The CDR3 bases are TGCAGCGTGAACACAGGGGGGATTACCTACAATGAGCAGTTCTTC.

V usage is TRBV5-1 and J usage is TRBJ2-1, with D possibly matching TRBD2 (6 bases). The CDR3 totals 16 residues. Germline V gene lookup returns CDR1 SGHRS and CDR2 YFSETQ. Deletions cut 0 bases from V and 7 bases from J, with 17 bases between. The chain's CDR3 is CASSLEGLRPGNEQFF. The CDR3 region has the DNA TGCGCCAGCAGCTTGGAGGGACTTCGACCAGGGAATGAGCAGTTCTTC. Combining the CDR3 with reference TRBV5-1 and TRBJ2-1 gives the whole variable domain KAGVTQTPRYLIKTRGQQVTLSCSPISGHRSVSWYQQTPGQGLQFLFEYFSETQRNKGNFPGRFSGRQFSNSRSEMNVSTLELGDSALYLCASSLEGLRPGNEQFFGPGTRLTVL.

The chain combines TRBV10-3 with TRBJ2-2, with a weak D call TRBD2 (5 bases). CDR1 is ENHRY and CDR2 is SYGVKD in the germline V gene. This CDR3 contains 14 residues. Trimming took 8 bases from V and 2 from J, leaving 12 bases between them. This CDR3 reads CAISVGVNTGELFF. The DNA for the CDR3 is TGTGCCATCTCTGTCGGGGTAAACACCGGGGAGCTGTTTTTT.

As regards this clone: Within the sample, other DNA sequences also encode this same CDR3. V gene TRBV5-1 combines with J gene TRBJ1-4, with TRBD1 as a possible D gene (6 bases). The V gene's germline CDR1 is SGHRS and CDR2 YFSETQ. This CDR3 has 14 residues. The germline V and J ends were trimmed by 2 bases and 5 bases, with 10 bases remaining between them. In DNA form, the CDR3 reads TGCGCCAGCAGCTTCCGGCAGGGGAATGAAAAACTGTTTTTT. This sequence encodes CASSFRQGNEKLFF.

The CDR3 DNA reads as TGTGCCAGCCGCTTTGGGACTAGCGGGAGTGTCGAGCAGTTCTTC. Residues: CASRFGTSGSVEQFF. The rearrangement joins TRBV2 to TRBJ2-1; 14 bases are a match to TRBD2. Germline values: CDR1 SNHLY, CDR2 FYNNEI. This CDR3 is built from 15 residues. The trim removed 8 bases at V and 10 bases at J, leaving 10 bases unmatched.

This chain links TRBV6-1 with TRBJ2-7, with 11 nucleotides matching TRBD2. The germline CDR1 and CDR2 sequences are MNHNS and SASEGT. This CDR3 is 14 amino acids long. The trim removed 7 bases at V and 4 bases at J, leaving 6 bases unmatched. CDR3 DNA: TGTGCCAGCACCTCTAGCGGGGGGCAGTACGAGCAGTACTTC. This encodes CASTSSGGQYEQYF.

The rearrangement joins TRBV5-5 to TRBJ1-1; 9 nucleotides match TRBD1. The CDR3 totals 18 residues. Germline-derived CDR1 and CDR2 are SGHKS and YYEKEE (reference sequence). V trimming: 1 base; J trimming: 1 base; junction bases outside the gene matches: 11. The CDR3 DNA follows: TGTGCCAGCAGCTTGAGATTACAGGGGGCAAGGGGGAACACTGAAGCTTTCTTT. Translating gives CASSLRLQGARGNTEAFF.

The chain carries TRBV7-6 and TRBJ2-2; 8 positions agree with TRBD1. The CDR3 sequence is 16 residues long. The V gene end was trimmed by 4 bases and the J gene end by 5 bases; junction bases not matched to a gene: 9. Germline-derived CDR1 and CDR2 are SGHVS and FNYEAQ. The CDR3 spells CASSSDRVFRTGELFF. DNA for the CDR3: TGTGCCAGCAGCTCGGACAGGGTCTTTCGGACCGGGGAGCTGTTTTTT. The whole variable domain, remainder taken from reference TRBV7-6 and TRBJ2-2, is GAGVSQSPRYKVTKRGQDVALRCDPISGHVSLYWYRQALGQGPEFLTYFNYEAQQDKSGLPNDRFSAERPEGSISTLTIQRTEQRDSAMYRCASSSDRVFRTGELFFGEGSRLTVL.

The gene calls are TRBV4-3 and TRBJ2-1; no definite D call. Trimming removed 1 base from V and 3 bases from J, with 10 bases in between. CDR1 LGHNA and CDR2 YSLEER come from the germline V gene. The CDR3 length is 15 residues. The CDR3 spells CASSQARGDYNEQFF. The CDR3 DNA is TGCGCCAGCAGCCAAGCCCGCGGAGACTACAATGAGCAGTTCTTC.

This clone showed up just a few times. Other DNA sequences from this sample encode an identical CDR3 as well. CDR3 loop: CASSRGLNKGTEAFF. CDR3 bases: TGTGCCAGCTCACGGGGACTCAACAAGGGGACTGAAGCTTTCTTT. The genes are TRBV18 and TRBJ1-1, with D possibly matching TRBD1 (5 bases). CDR1 KGHSH and CDR2 LQKENI come from the germline V gene. This CDR3 comprises 15 residues. Trimming took 4 bases from V and 5 from J, leaving 17 bases between them. Full variable domain (remainder filled in from reference TRBV18 and TRBJ1-1): NAGVMQNPRHLVRRRGQEARLRCSPMKGHSHVYWYRQLPEEGLKFMVYLQKENIIDESGMPKERFSAEFPKEGPSILRIQQVVRGDSAAYFCASSRGLNKGTEAFFGQGTRLTVV.

The V gene is TRBV10-2, the J gene TRBJ1-2, with TRBD1 matching 7 bases. The germline CDR1 and CDR2 sequences are WSHSY and SAAADI. This CDR3 is built from 13 residues. Trimming removed 6 bases from V and 7 bases from J; junction bases left unmatched: 8. Written as DNA, the CDR3 is TGCGCCAGCAGCGGCGACAGGGTTGTTGGCTACACCTTC. It specifies CASSGDRVVGYTF.

The chain carries TRBV28 and TRBJ2-6, with D hard to call. CDR3 length: 13 amino acids. Trimming pared 5 bases from V and 1 base from J, leaving 3 bases between. CDR1 and CDR2 from the germline V gene are MDHEN and SYDVKM. As DNA, the CDR3 is TGTGCCAGCAGTCTATCTGGGGCCAACGTCCTGACTTTC. Translated, it gives CASSLSGANVLTF.

This chain uses TRBV7-3 with TRBJ1-1, with TRBD1 identical over 8 bases. Germline CDR1 SGHTA, CDR2 FQGTGA. The J segment lost 8 bases and the V segment lost 4 bases, leaving 3 bases of the junction unmatched. This CDR3 region has 12 residues. DNA for the CDR3: TGTGCCAGCAGCTCGGACAGGGTCGAAGCTTTCTTT. Protein product: CASSSDRVEAFF.

This clone was picked up one time. The chain joins TRBV6-5 to TRBJ1-1, with TRBD1 matching over 7 bases. Trimming at V came to 1 base and at J to 1 base, leaving 3 bases not matched to a gene. Germline CDR1 is MNHEY and CDR2 is SVGAGI. This CDR3 region has 15 residues. CDR3 coding DNA: TGTGCCAGCAGTTACTTTACAGGGGCGAACACTGAAGCTTTCTTT. It is translated as CASSYFTGANTEAFF.